The clone carrying this T cell receptor (beta chain) has a handful of counts. Its target is unknown. This entry belongs to a study of CD8+ T cells in alopecia areata. Broader study findings: Among the 100 top clones, expanded CD8+ clones, like scalp clonality, were significantly decreased by tofacitinib.

The CDR3 length is 17 residues. V was clipped by 6 bases and J by 4 bases, with 26 bases between them. Germline CDR1 reads SQVTM; CDR2 reads ANQGSEA. The treatment: oral pan-JAK inhibitor, 5-10 mg twice daily. In each case, RNA was isolated and then reverse transcribed into cDNA as the sequencing template. Generated by immunoSEQ multiplex PCR, the TCRdb table keeps only in-frame clones and is missing some. The table includes around 120,000 clones, less than 75% detected once. The V call is TRBV29-1, the J call TRBJ2-3, with D perhaps given as TRBD1 or TRBD2 (5 bases each). Sequences were derived from CD8+ T cells sorted from blood, sampled at week 4, from a patient treated with tofacitinib. The sequence was obtained from a human donor with alopecia areata. The CDR3 DNA reads TGCAGCGTACCCGGGACGAAAACCACCGACTTCCCAGATACGCAGTATTTT. Encoded protein: CSVPGTKTTDFPDTQYF.